This TCR beta chain comes out of a study of CD8 T cells in Susac syndrome. Random hexamers were used to reverse transcribe the RNA input (about 0.5 to 1 ug). Each CDR3 protein gets one entry after TCRdb re-called the immunoSEQ multiplex PCR reads with MiXCR. The sample lists fewer than 350,000 distinct CDR3 sequences; about 91% were seen once. Sequencing used CD4+ T cells from PBMCs. The sequence derives from a human donor with multiple sclerosis.

CDR3 amino acids: CASTLSASGNEQFF. The CDR3 bases are TGCGCCAGCACCCTGTCAGCATCAGGGAATGAGCAGTTCTTC. V and J are TRBV23-1 and TRBJ2-1, with a weak D call TRBD1 (5 bases). TRBV23-1 is flagged as an ORF with uncertain function. The ends were cut back, 7 bases at V and 7 bases at J, with 17 bases in the middle. This CDR3 has 14 amino acids.